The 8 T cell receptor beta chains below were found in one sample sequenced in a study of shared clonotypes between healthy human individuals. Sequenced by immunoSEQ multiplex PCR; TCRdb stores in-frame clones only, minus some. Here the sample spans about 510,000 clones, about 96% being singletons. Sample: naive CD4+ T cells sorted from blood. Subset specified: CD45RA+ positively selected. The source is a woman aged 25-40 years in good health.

The CDR3 nucleotides are TGTGCCAGCACCAGCGGGGGTGATGAGCAGTTCTTC. Protein product: CASTSGGDEQFF. The gene calls are TRBV28 and TRBJ2-1; 8 bases fit TRBD2. There are 12 residues in the CDR3. Germline loops: CDR1 MDHEN, CDR2 SYDVKM. Trimming took 7 bases from V and 8 from J; bases not matched to a gene: 4.

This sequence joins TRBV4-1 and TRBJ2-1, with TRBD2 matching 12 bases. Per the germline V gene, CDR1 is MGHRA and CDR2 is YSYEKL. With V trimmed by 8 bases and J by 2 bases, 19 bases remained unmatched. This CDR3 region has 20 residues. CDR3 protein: CASHHSSGRARRVPYNEQFF. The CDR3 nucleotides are TGCGCCAGCCACCATTCTAGCGGGAGGGCCCGGCGGGTCCCCTACAATGAGCAGTTCTTC.

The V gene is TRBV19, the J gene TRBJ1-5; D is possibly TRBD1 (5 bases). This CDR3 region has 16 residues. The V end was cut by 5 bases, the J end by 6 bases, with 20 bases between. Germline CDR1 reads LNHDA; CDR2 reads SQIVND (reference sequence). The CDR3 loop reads CASSPSGGSRRQPQHF. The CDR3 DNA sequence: TGTGCCAGTAGTCCGAGTGGGGGGAGTAGGCGTCAGCCCCAGCATTTT. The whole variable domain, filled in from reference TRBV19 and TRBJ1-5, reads DGGITQSPKYLFRKEGQNVTLSCEQNLNHDAMYWYRQDPGQGLRLIYYSQIVNDFQKGDIAEGYSVSREKKESFPLTVTSAQKNPTAFYLCASSPSGGSRRQPQHFGDGTRLSIL.

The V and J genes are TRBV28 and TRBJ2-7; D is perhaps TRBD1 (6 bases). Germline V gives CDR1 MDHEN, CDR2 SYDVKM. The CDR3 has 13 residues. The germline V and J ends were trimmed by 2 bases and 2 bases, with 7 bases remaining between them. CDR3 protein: CASSLQGPYEQYF. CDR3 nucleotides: TGTGCCAGCAGTTTACAGGGGCCCTACGAGCAGTACTTC.

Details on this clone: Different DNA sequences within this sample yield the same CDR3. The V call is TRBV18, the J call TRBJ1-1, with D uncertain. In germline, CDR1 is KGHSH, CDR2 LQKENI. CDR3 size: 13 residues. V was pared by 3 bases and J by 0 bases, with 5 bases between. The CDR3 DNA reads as TGTGCCAGCTCACCGACACTGAACACTGAAGCTTTCTTT. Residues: CASSPTLNTEAFF.

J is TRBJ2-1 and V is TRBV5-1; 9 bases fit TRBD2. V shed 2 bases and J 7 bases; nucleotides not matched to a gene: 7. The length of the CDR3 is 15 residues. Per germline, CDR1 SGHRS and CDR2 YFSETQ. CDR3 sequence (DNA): TGCGCCAGCAGCTTTGTAGCGGGAGCCGGGAATGAGCAGTTCTTC. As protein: CASSFVAGAGNEQFF.

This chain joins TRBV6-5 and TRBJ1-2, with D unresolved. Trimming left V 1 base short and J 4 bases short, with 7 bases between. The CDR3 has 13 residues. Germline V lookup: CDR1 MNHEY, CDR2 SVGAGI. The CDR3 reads CASSYFRGYGYTF. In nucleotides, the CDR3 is TGTGCCAGCAGTTACTTTCGTGGCTATGGCTACACCTTC.

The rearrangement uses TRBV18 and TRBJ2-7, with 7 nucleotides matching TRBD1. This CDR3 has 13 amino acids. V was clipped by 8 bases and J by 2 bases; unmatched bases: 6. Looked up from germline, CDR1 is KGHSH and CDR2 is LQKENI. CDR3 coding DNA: TGTGCCAGCAGAAGGGACAGACCCTACGAGCAGTACTTC. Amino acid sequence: CASRRDRPYEQYF.